These 22 T cell receptor beta chains were sequenced from one sample in a study of cytomegalovirus exposure and HLA in healthy donors. Use of 60 Vbeta and 13 Jbeta primers characterized the PCR. Method: immunoSEQ multiplex PCR; TCRdb's copy keeps in-frame clones and lacks some. The table lists about 180,000 clones, roughly 87% of them singletons. Sequences were obtained from PBMCs. These receptors were obtained from a man aged 40-55 years in good health and CMV-seronegative.

There are a few counts of this clone. The CDR3 region has the DNA TGTGCCAGCAGGTGGGGGACAGGGGACTACGAGCAGTACTTC. This sequence encodes CASRWGTGDYEQYF. The rearrangement uses TRBV2 and TRBJ2-7; 10 positions match TRBD1. Trimming removed 6 bases from V and 3 bases from J; junction bases left unmatched: 5. The CDR3 is 14 amino acids. Germline assignment: CDR1 SNHLY and CDR2 FYNNEI.

The chain recombines TRBV15 with TRBJ2-7; tentatively, D is TRBD1 (6 bases). CDR1 is LNHNV and CDR2 is YYDKDF in the germline V gene (reference sequence). V lost 5 bases, J lost 3 bases, and 17 bases lay in between. The CDR3 length is 15 residues. Here the CDR3 reads CATSVNRDIYYEQYF. The CDR3 region has the DNA TGTGCCACCAGCGTAAACCGGGACATCTACTACGAGCAGTACTTC.

The chain recombines TRBV28 with TRBJ2-7, with D possibly being TRBD1 (5 bases). CDR1 is MDHEN, CDR2 SYDVKM, per germline. V shed 5 bases and J shed 3 bases, with 20 bases lying between them. The CDR3 length is 16 residues. The CDR3 loop reads CASSPTGQSALYEQYF. CDR3 coding DNA: TGTGCCAGCAGTCCGACCGGACAATCGGCTCTCTACGAGCAGTACTTC.

As to this clone: Other DNA sequences in the sample encode the same CDR3. The gene calls are TRBV7-3 and TRBJ2-1; a possible D gene is TRBD2 (6 bases). The CDR3 spans 14 residues. The germline V gene has CDR1 SGHTA and CDR2 FQGTGA. Trimming took 4 bases from V and 4 from J, leaving 11 bases between them. CDR3 in DNA: TGTGCCAGCAGCTCCGCCGGGGGATACAATGAGCAGTTCTTC. It codes for CASSSAGGYNEQFF. The whole variable domain, remainder taken from reference TRBV7-3 and TRBJ2-1, is GAGVSQTPSNKVTEKGKYVELRCDPISGHTALYWYRQSLGQGPEFLIYFQGTGAADDSGLPNDRFFAVRPEGSVSTLKIQRTERGDSAVYLCASSSAGGYNEQFFGPGTRLTVL.

V usage is TRBV5-6 and J usage is TRBJ2-7; 12 nucleotides line up with TRBD2. V lost 3 bases, J lost 6 bases, and 7 bases stayed unmatched. Germline-derived CDR1 and CDR2 are SGHDT and YYEEEE. The CDR3 spans 15 residues. The CDR3 DNA follows: TGTGCCAGCAGCTACCGGACTAGCGGGAACTCCGAGCAGTACTTC. It is translated as CASSYRTSGNSEQYF.

This chain uses TRBV18 with TRBJ1-1; a weak D match, TRBD1 (6 bases). V was cut by 3 bases and J by 2 bases, with 13 bases left in between. The CDR3 spans 15 residues. Looked up from germline, CDR1 is KGHSH and CDR2 is LQKENI. The CDR3 nucleotides are TGTGCCAGCTCACCTAAAGGCAGGGGTAACACTGAAGCTTTCTTT. It translates to CASSPKGRGNTEAFF.

The CDR3 protein is CATSRDPTGIRYEQYF. As DNA, the CDR3 is TGTGCCACCAGCAGAGATCCCACAGGGATTCGGTACGAGCAGTACTTC. The chain combines TRBV15 with TRBJ2-7; D possibly corresponds to TRBD1 (6 bases). From germline, CDR1 is LNHNV and CDR2 YYDKDF (reference sequence). Trimming removed 0 bases from V and 4 bases from J, with 16 bases in between. The CDR3 length is 16 residues.

This chain links TRBV4-1 with TRBJ1-4, with 8 bases fitting TRBD1. Germline CDR1 is MGHRA and CDR2 is YSYEKL. The CDR3 length is 16 residues. The J segment lost 2 bases and the V segment lost 4 bases, leaving 6 bases of the junction unmatched. CDR3 amino acids: CASSPDRVMTNEKLFF. CDR3 DNA sequence: TGCGCCAGCAGCCCGGACAGGGTTATGACTAATGAAAAACTGTTTTTT.

This chain uses TRBV15 with TRBJ1-1, with 7 bases matching TRBD1. This CDR3 has 15 amino acids. After removal of 6 bases from V and 0 bases from J, the junction contained 7 bases not matched to a gene. Germline V gene lookup returns CDR1 LNHNV and CDR2 YYDKDF (reference sequence). The CDR3 DNA reads TGTGCCACCAGGGAACAGGGGACTTTGAACACTGAAGCTTTCTTT. It encodes CATREQGTLNTEAFF. Based on the CDR3 plus reference TRBV15 and TRBJ1-1, the full variable domain is DAMVIQNPRYQVTQFGKPVTLSCSQTLNHNVMYWYQQKSSQAPKLLFHYYDKDFNNEADTPDNFQSRRPNTSFCFLDIRSPGLGDTAMYLCATREQGTLNTEAFFGQGTRLTVV.

The rearrangement links TRBV5-3 to TRBJ1-2; D is perhaps TRBD1 (5 bases). TRBV5-3 is reported as an ORF; its role is uncertain. V lost 4 bases and J lost 4, with 14 bases in between. This CDR3 spans 14 amino acids. The CDR3 bases are TGTGCCAGAAGCCGGACGGGACTCATCTATGGCTACACCTTC. Translation: CARSRTGLIYGYTF.

This rearrangement joins TRBV5-4 to TRBJ1-5; the match to TRBD1 covers 7 bases. V dropped 5 bases and J dropped 0; count of bases not matched to a gene: 11. The CDR3 length is 17 residues. Germline V gives CDR1 SGHNT, CDR2 YYREEE (reference sequence). The CDR3, as DNA: TGTGCCAGCAGGTCGAACAGGGGCCAGAATAGCAATCAGCCCCAGCATTTT. Translated, it gives CASRSNRGQNSNQPQHF. The full variable domain, completed using reference TRBV5-4 and TRBJ1-5, is ETGVTQSPTHLIKTRGQQVTLRCSSQSGHNTVSWYQQALGQGPQFIFQYYREEENGRGNFPPRFSGLQFPNYSSELNVNALELDDSALYLCASRSNRGQNSNQPQHFGDGTRLSIL.

This chain uses TRBV28 with TRBJ1-1; no clear D gene. V lost 7 bases and J lost 0, with 18 bases in between. The CDR3 spans 16 residues. Germline V gene data show CDR1 as MDHEN and CDR2 as SYDVKM. The CDR3 sequence: CASIPLGEGMNTEAFF. CDR3 DNA: TGTGCCAGCATCCCCCTGGGAGAGGGCATGAACACTGAAGCTTTCTTT.

The J gene is TRBJ2-7, the V gene TRBV27; D possibly corresponds to TRBD2 (6 bases). The V end lost 8 bases, the J end lost 3 bases, and 20 bases lay between the germline ends. The germline CDR1 and CDR2 sequences are MNHEY and SMNVEV (reference sequence). The CDR3 length is 15 residues. This CDR3 is CASRYSYYSGYEQYF. DNA of the CDR3: TGTGCCAGCCGATATTCCTACTATAGCGGCTACGAGCAGTACTTC.

The chain is built from TRBV19 and TRBJ2-3; unclear D gene. This CDR3 is 13 amino acids long. CDR1 LNHDA and CDR2 SQIVND come from the germline V gene (reference sequence). Trimming cost V 7 bases and J 3 bases, with 11 bases left between them. Here the CDR3 reads CASKPQSTDTQYF. CDR3 DNA: TGTGCCAGTAAACCCCAGTCGACAGATACGCAGTATTTT.

Here the CDR3 DNA reads TGCAGTGCCAACAGGGAGGGCTACACCTTC. It specifies CSANREGYTF. This chain joins TRBV20-1 and TRBJ1-2, with D perhaps matching TRBD1 (6 bases). Germline-derived CDR1 and CDR2 are DFQATT and SNEGSKA (reference sequence). This CDR3 spans 10 amino acids. Trimming removed 6 bases at V and 8 bases at J, with 10 bases between.

This clone was recorded a few times. The genes are TRBV28 and TRBJ1-1; D is possibly TRBD1 (6 bases). Germline CDR1 is MDHEN and CDR2 is SYDVKM. V shed 1 base and J shed 5 bases, with 11 bases lying between them. The CDR3 length is 14 residues. The CDR3 region has the DNA TGTGCCAGCAGTTTATCCCACACAGGGACTGAAGCTTTCTTT. The encoded protein is CASSLSHTGTEAFF.

The J gene is TRBJ2-4, the V gene TRBV4-3; 7 bases fit TRBD2. The CDR3 totals 16 residues. Per germline, CDR1 LGHNA and CDR2 YSLEER. V shed 0 bases, J shed 7 bases, and the junction held 9 bases outside the gene matches. CDR3 sequence (DNA): TGCGCCAGCAGCCAAGAGGGTGGAAGCGGGGCGAACATTCAGTACTTC. Translated, it gives CASSQEGGSGANIQYF.

The chain is built from TRBV7-3 and TRBJ2-7; 14 bases match TRBD2. Trimming at V came to 4 bases and at J to 7 bases, leaving 6 bases not matched to a gene. Germline V CDR1 and CDR2: SGHTA, FQGTGA. This CDR3 has 15 amino acids. The CDR3 DNA reads TGTGCCAGCAGCTCGGGGACTAGCGGGAGCAGGGAGCAGTACTTC. This gives the protein CASSSGTSGSREQYF.

The V and J genes are TRBV5-8 and TRBJ2-1, with 7 bases that match TRBD2. V lost 4 bases, J lost 9 bases, and 16 bases stayed unmatched. CDR3 length equals 16 residues. Germline lookup yields CDR1 SGHTS and CDR2 YDEGEE. CDR3 residues: CASSIGGTNYVVEQFF. CDR3 nucleotides: TGTGCCAGCAGCATCGGCGGGACTAATTATGTCGTTGAGCAGTTCTTC.

The rearrangement uses TRBV9 and TRBJ2-5; TRBD2 aligns across 13 bases. Germline CDR1 and CDR2: SGDLS and YYNGEE. V dropped 4 bases and J dropped 7; count of bases not matched to a gene: 10. This CDR3 is 16 amino acids long. The CDR3 nucleotides read TGTGCCAGCAGCCCGAGGACTAGCGGGAGTCGACGGACCCAGTACTTC. Its translation is CASSPRTSGSRRTQYF.

The J gene is TRBJ2-1, the V gene TRBV6-5; 7 bases are shared with TRBD2. Per the germline V gene, CDR1 is MNHEY and CDR2 is SVGAGI. V gave up 6 bases and J gave up 5 bases; unmatched junction bases: 4. This CDR3 is built from 13 residues. CDR3 DNA: TGTGCCAGCAGGCCGACTAGCCACAATGAGCAGTTCTTC. Translating it yields CASRPTSHNEQFF.

To note about this clone: Without the conserved terminal phenylalanine or tryptophan, this CDR3 likely stems from a read error. CDR3 residues: CASSLLPSVGSYEQYL. Here the CDR3 DNA reads TGCGCCAGCAGCTTGCTACCGTCGGTGGGCTCCTACGAGCAGTACCTC. J is TRBJ2-7 and V is TRBV5-1, with no clear D. This CDR3 spans 16 amino acids. The V end was cut by 1 base, the J end by 0 bases, with 14 bases between. CDR1 and CDR2 (germline): SGHRS, YFSETQ.